This is a list of T cell receptor beta chains from one sample in a study of beta chain features in type 1 diabetes. Some clones are missing from TCRdb's copy, which holds only in-frame ones; the method was immunoSEQ multiplex PCR. Of roughly 170,000 clones listed, 10% to 15% are singletons. The sequenced sample was central memory CD4+ T cells from blood. Source of these receptors: a woman in her late teens or twenties in good health. CDR3s include the opening cysteine and the closing phenylalanine or tryptophan. The D gene is left open where the match is weak. Size tells how often a clone was seen (once, few, many) or the class of an expanded clone, and some rows leave it out.

j_call,v_call,clone_size,d_call,cdr3_nt,cdr3_aa
TRBJ1-4,TRBV30,.,TRBD1,TGTGCCTGGAGTGTACGATATGGGACAGCCTTTAATGAAAAACTGTTTTTT,CAWSVRYGTAFNEKLFF
TRBJ2-2,TRBV5-1,few,TRBD1,TGCGCCAGCAGCCTACAGGGGGGAAACACCGGGGAGCTGTTTTTT,CASSLQGGNTGELFF
TRBJ2-1,TRBV6-1,.,.,TGTGCCAGCTTGGGGCTGACGGGAGAAGCACGGGAGCAGTTCTTC,CASLGLTGEAREQFF
TRBJ2-1,TRBV9,few,.,TGTGCCAGCAGCGACCCTCCGGGACTGAAGTCCGATGAGCAGTTCTTC,CASSDPPGLKSDEQFF
TRBJ2-3,TRBV4-1,few,.,TGCGCCAGCAGCCGACTAGCAGATACGCAGTATTTT,CASSRLADTQYF
TRBJ1-1,TRBV5-1,few,TRBD1,TGCGCCAGCAGCTTGGAGGCAGGGGGGAACACTGAAGCTTTCTTT,CASSLEAGGNTEAFF
TRBJ2-5,TRBV9,few,TRBD2,TGTGCCAGCAGCGGAAGCGGGGGACCCCAAGAGACCCAGTACTTC,CASSGSGGPQETQYF
TRBJ2-7,TRBV4-2,.,.,TGTGCCAGCAGCCAAACACAGGGCGAGCAGTACTTC,CASSQTQGEQYF
TRBJ1-4,TRBV30,few,.,TGTGCCTGGAGAGGTACAGGGTATGAAAAACTGTTTTTT,CAWRGTGYEKLFF
TRBJ1-6,TRBV13,.,.,TGTGCCAGCAGCTTAGGAGGGGTTAATTCACCCCTCCACTTT,CASSLGGVNSPLHF
TRBJ2-5,TRBV7-8,few,TRBD2,TGTGCCAGCAGCTCATACCGACTAGCGGGAGTCAGGAAAGAGACCCAGTACTTC,CASSSYRLAGVRKETQYF
TRBJ1-1,TRBV30,.,.,TGTGCCTGGAGTGTTAGGGGGACTGAAGCTTTCTTT,CAWSVRGTEAFF
TRBJ2-5,TRBV27,few,.,.,CASSLSKIQGRETQYFGTQYF
TRBJ1-2,TRBV5-8,few,.,TGTGCCAGCAGCTTTCCCGGGACTTATGGCTACACCTTC,CASSFPGTYGYTF
TRBJ2-5,TRBV2,.,.,TGTGCCAGCAGTGATCGAGCGGGCCAAGAGACCCAGTACTTC,CASSDRAGQETQYF
TRBJ2-7,TRBV9,few,.,TGTGCCAGCAGCGCTCGGGTCCGGGGGATCTCCTACGAGCAGTACTTC,CASSARVRGISYEQYF
TRBJ2-3,TRBV14,.,.,TGTGCCAGCAGCCTACTCGCCCGCCCCACAGATACGCAGTATTTT,CASSLLARPTDTQYF
TRBJ1-4,TRBV28,.,.,TGTGCCAGCAGTTTCCTGGCGGGGGTTGAAAAACTGTTTTTT,CASSFLAGVEKLFF
TRBJ2-5,TRBV30,few,TRBD2,TGTGCCTCGAGATTAGCGGGAGCACAAGAGACCCAGTACTTC,CASRLAGAQETQYF
TRBJ2-3,TRBV7-8,few,TRBD2,TGTGCCAGCAGCTGGACTAGCGGGAGCATGTCGGATACGCAGTATTTT,CASSWTSGSMSDTQYF
TRBJ1-5,TRBV30,.,.,TGTGCCTGGACTCGCAGTAGCAATCAGCCCCAGCATTTT,CAWTRSSNQPQHF
TRBJ1-5,TRBV28,.,TRBD1,TGTGCCAGCAGTTCAGGACAGGGGGCCCATCAGCCCCAGCATTTT,CASSSGQGAHQPQHF
TRBJ2-3,TRBV2,once,TRBD2,TGTGCCGGCACTAGCGGGAGGTCACCTAGCACAGATACGCAGTATTTT,CAGTSGRSPSTDTQYF
TRBJ2-5,TRBV7-2,.,.,TGTGCAGTGCCCGGGGATGTGGAGACCCAGTACTTC,CAVPGDVETQYF
TRBJ2-1,TRBV27,few,.,TGTGCCAGCAGTTTTGGAGGGGCTAGGTACAATGAGCAGTTCTTC,CASSFGGARYNEQFF
TRBJ1-2,TRBV30,many,.,TGTGCCTGGGGGGCTCTTTGGAACTATGGCTACACCTTC,CAWGALWNYGYTF
TRBJ2-7,TRBV19,few,TRBD2,TGTGCCAGTAGGACGGGACTAGCGGGAGTGGACGAGCAGTACTTC,CASRTGLAGVDEQYF
TRBJ2-5,TRBV5-1,.,.,TGCGCCAGCAGCCCGTACGGACTCGGCCCAGAGACCCAGTACTTC,CASSPYGLGPETQYF
TRBJ1-2,TRBV4-1,few,.,TGCGCCAGCAGCCAGGAGTTAAACTATGGCTACACCTTC,CASSQELNYGYTF
TRBJ2-7,TRBV9,many,.,TGTGCCAGCAGCGCCCGGGACACATCGGGCTACGAGCAGTACTTC,CASSARDTSGYEQYF
TRBJ1-2,TRBV30,.,.,TGTGCCTGGAGCCGACGGACAGCTAACTATGGCTACACCTTC,CAWSRRTANYGYTF
TRBJ2-3,TRBV28,.,.,TGTGCCAGCAATCCTCGTTCGGGGAGCACAGATACGCAGTATTTT,CASNPRSGSTDTQYF
TRBJ2-7,TRBV7-9,few,.,TGTGCCAGCAGCTTAGCGGCCAGGGGTGGCGAGCAGTACTTC,CASSLAARGGEQYF